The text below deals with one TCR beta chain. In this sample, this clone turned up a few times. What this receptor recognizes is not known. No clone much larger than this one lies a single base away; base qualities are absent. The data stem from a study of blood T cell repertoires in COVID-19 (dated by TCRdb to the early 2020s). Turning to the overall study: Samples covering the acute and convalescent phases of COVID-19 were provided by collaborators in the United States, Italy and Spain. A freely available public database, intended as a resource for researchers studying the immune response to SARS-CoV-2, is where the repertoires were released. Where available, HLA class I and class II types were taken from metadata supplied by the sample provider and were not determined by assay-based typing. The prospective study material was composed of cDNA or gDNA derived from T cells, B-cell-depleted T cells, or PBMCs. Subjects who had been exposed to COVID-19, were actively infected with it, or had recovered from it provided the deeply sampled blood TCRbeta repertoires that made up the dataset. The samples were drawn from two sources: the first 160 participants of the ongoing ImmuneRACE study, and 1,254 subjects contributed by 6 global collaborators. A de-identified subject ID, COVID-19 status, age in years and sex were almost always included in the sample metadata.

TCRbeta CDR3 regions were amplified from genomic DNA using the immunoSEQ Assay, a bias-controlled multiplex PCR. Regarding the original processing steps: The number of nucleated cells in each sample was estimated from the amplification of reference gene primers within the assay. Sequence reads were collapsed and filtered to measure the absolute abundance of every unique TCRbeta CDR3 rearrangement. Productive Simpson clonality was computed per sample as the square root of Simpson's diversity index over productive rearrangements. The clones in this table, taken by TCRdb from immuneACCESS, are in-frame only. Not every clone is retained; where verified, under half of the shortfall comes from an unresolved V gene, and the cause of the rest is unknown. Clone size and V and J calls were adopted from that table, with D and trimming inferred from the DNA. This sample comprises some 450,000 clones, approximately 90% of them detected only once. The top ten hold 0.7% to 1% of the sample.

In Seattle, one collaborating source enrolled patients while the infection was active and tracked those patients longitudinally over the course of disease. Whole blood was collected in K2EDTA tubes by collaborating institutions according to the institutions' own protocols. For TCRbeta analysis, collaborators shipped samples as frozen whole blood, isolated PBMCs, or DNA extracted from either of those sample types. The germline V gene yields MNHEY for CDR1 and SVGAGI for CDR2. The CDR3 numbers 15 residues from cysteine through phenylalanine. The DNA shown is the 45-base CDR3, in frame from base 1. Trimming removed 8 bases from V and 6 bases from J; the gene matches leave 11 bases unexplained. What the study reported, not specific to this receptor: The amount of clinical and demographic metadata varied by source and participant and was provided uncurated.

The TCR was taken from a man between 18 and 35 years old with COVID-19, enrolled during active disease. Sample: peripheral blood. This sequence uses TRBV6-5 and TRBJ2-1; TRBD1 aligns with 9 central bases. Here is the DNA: TGTGCCAGCGGCAGAACCGGGACAGGGACCAATGAGCAGTTCTTC. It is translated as CASGRTGTGTNEQFF.